This TCR beta chain was sequenced for a study of T cell responses to AZD1222 COVID-19 vaccine. Notes on the study in general: Nearly half of spike-specific TCRs reportedly target unmutated variant regions. Donors skewed white British and female; clonal diversity was possibly underestimated. It was only a handful of AZD1222 recipients who were seropositive at baseline. Spike was spanned by vaccine-associated CD4 TCRs, with dominance at 160-218 and 743-854.

Of note for this clone: Its target is unknown.

Sequencing was performed with immunoSEQ multiplex PCR; in TCRdb, only in-frame clones are kept and a portion is missing. The sample yields some 100,000 clones, 88% seen once. CDR3 length: 13 amino acids. V lost 1 base, J lost 12 bases, and 2 bases stayed unmatched. The V gene's germline CDR1 is SGHNT and CDR2 YENEEA. This sample comprised peripheral blood, obtained 28 days after the second AZD1222 dose. This chain joins TRBV11-3 and TRBJ2-1, with 11 bases that match TRBD2. The origin of this receptor is an adult who received the AZD1222 COVID-19 vaccine. CDR3 in DNA: TGTGCCAGCAGCTTAGCGACTAGCGGGGCGCAGTTCTTC. It specifies CASSLATSGAQFF.